This TCR beta chain was profiled in a study of T cell clonotyping in hematopoietic cell transplantation. Study-level information: Pretransplant recipient samples were taken after cytoreduction. Regarding the study as a whole: Graft donor and pretransplant recipient Inverse Simpson Index values predicted broader posttransplant TCR diversity. After transplant, recipient diversity fell while pathologically expanded clonotypes grew through day 180.

As to time point: recipient sample about 28 days before transplant, after cytoreduction. To note about this clone: The antigen is undetermined.

The CDR3 runs to 11 residues. Germline-derived CDR1 and CDR2 are ENHRY and SYGVKD. Trimming stripped 8 bases from V and 2 bases from J, with 7 bases between. Some clones are missing from TCRdb's copy, which holds only in-frame ones; the method was immunoSEQ multiplex PCR. Of some 50,000 clones listed, roughly four fifths are singletons. The sequence was obtained from a man aged 55 to 70 with myelodysplastic syndrome. Some clones in this sample may be carry-over from other donors' samples. The rearrangement joins TRBV10-3 to TRBJ2-7; TRBD2 might be the D (6 bases). Material: peripheral blood mononuclear cells, obtained before stem cell transplant. Written as DNA, the CDR3 is TGTGCCATCGGAGGGGCCTACGAGCAGTACTTC. It yields the protein CAIGGAYEQYF.